Listed below are T cell receptor beta chains from one sample, sequenced in a study of cytomegalovirus exposure and HLA in healthy donors. Assay used: immunoSEQ multiplex PCR; TCRdb lists only in-frame clones, some missing. The profile shows 150,000 or so clones, 65% to 80% of them singletons. Sequenced sample: PBMCs. All receptors derive from a male donor in good health and CMV-seronegative. The CDR3 runs from the conserved cysteine through the conserved F or W. Each record gives: D gene, J gene, clone size, CDR3 length, V gene, CDR3 protein, CDR3 DNA. D genes are given only for firm matches. Not every row has a clone size; where given, it reads once, few, many or a size class.

TRBD1,TRBJ2-5,.,15,TRBV6-1,CASSEARGQEETQYF,TGTGCCAGCAGTGAAGCGCGAGGACAGGAAGAGACCCAGTACTTC
TRBD2,TRBJ2-1,few,13,TRBV19,CATWTSGSAEQFF,TGTGCCACCTGGACTAGCGGGAGCGCTGAGCAGTTCTTC
TRBD2,TRBJ2-7,.,15,TRBV2,CASSEEGTSVHEQYF,TGTGCCAGCAGTGAAGAGGGGACTAGCGTCCACGAGCAGTACTTC
TRBD2,TRBJ2-7,.,13,TRBV28,CASSHGRVGEQYF,TGTGCCAGCAGTCATGGGAGGGTGGGCGAGCAGTACTTC
.,TRBJ1-5,.,17,TRBV7-2,CASSLGGGGERNQPQHF,TGTGCCAGCAGCTTAGGGGGTGGGGGGGAACGCAATCAGCCCCAGCATTTT
TRBD1,TRBJ1-2,.,14,TRBV7-8,CASSSPQGGYGYTF,TGTGCCAGCAGCTCTCCACAGGGGGGCTATGGCTACACCTTC
.,TRBJ2-5,.,14,TRBV2,CASSDETSRETQYF,TGTGCCAGCTCAGACGAGACTAGTCGGGAGACCCAGTACTTC
TRBD1,TRBJ2-5,few,14,TRBV29-1,CTGQGMGSQETQYF,TGCACCGGACAGGGGATGGGGAGCCAAGAGACCCAGTACTTC
.,TRBJ1-5,.,13,TRBV29-1,CRRYDSEDQPQHF,TGCAGGAGGTATGACAGCGAGGATCAGCCCCAGCATTTT
.,TRBJ2-2,.,18,TRBV10-3,CAISESESLATNTGELFF,TGTGCCATCAGTGAGTCGGAATCGTTAGCCACGAACACCGGGGAGCTGTTTTTT
TRBD1,TRBJ2-2,once,16,TRBV27,CASTPFRDRGTGELFF,TGTGCCAGCACCCCCTTCCGGGACAGGGGCACCGGGGAGCTGTTTTTT
.,TRBJ2-7,.,17,TRBV28,CASSLRLSTYLSYEQYF,TGTGCCAGCAGTTTACGTTTGAGCACCTACCTCTCCTACGAGCAGTACTTC
.,TRBJ2-6,few,16,TRBV6-4,CASSDSSVSGANVLTF,TGTGCCAGCAGTGACTCCAGTGTATCTGGGGCCAACGTCCTGACTTTC
TRBD2,TRBJ2-1,.,14,TRBV5-6,CASSSGTSVDEQFF,TGTGCCAGCAGTTCCGGGACTAGCGTGGATGAGCAGTTCTTC
TRBD2,TRBJ2-7,.,13,TRBV28,CASSLSRGGEQYF,TGTGCCAGCAGTTTATCTCGGGGGGGCGAGCAGTACTTC
TRBD1,TRBJ2-2,.,18,TRBV18,CASSPTGGAGLNTGELFF,TGTGCCAGCTCACCAACAGGGGGCGCAGGCTTAAACACCGGGGAGCTGTTTTTT
.,TRBJ2-6,.,16,TRBV5-1,CASNEGGSTGANVLTF,TGCGCCAGCAACGAGGGGGGGTCCACTGGGGCCAACGTCCTGACTTTC
.,TRBJ1-1,.,12,TRBV28,CASSLPGTEAFF,TGTGCCAGCAGTTTACCGGGGACTGAAGCTTTCTTT
TRBD1,TRBJ2-7,.,14,TRBV6-1,CASTRDRSGYEQYF,TGTGCCAGCACTAGGGACAGATCGGGTTACGAGCAGTACTTC
.,TRBJ2-7,once,14,TRBV7-2,CASSLDTVLGEQYF,TGTGCCAGCAGCCTCGACACGGTTTTGGGCGAGCAGTACTTC
.,TRBJ2-2,few,15,TRBV5-1,CASSETRGTTGELFF,TGCGCCAGCAGCGAGACCAGGGGAACCACCGGGGAGCTGTTTTTT
.,TRBJ2-7,few,12,TRBV28,CASSLFPVEQYF,TGTGCCAGCAGTTTATTTCCCGTCGAGCAGTACTTC
.,TRBJ2-3,.,11,TRBV28,CASSHSDTQYF,TGTGCCAGCAGTCACTCAGATACGCAGTATTTT
TRBD2,TRBJ2-1,.,13,TRBV11-2,CASSGPSGQEQFF,TGTGCCAGCAGTGGTCCTAGCGGCCAAGAGCAGTTCTTC
TRBD2,TRBJ2-4,.,11,TRBV20-1,CSAATSDLWYF,TGCAGTGCTGCGACTAGCGATCTTTGGTACTTC
.,TRBJ2-7,once,15,TRBV9,CASSVGQSTSYEQYF,TGTGCCAGCAGCGTTGGACAGAGTACTTCCTACGAGCAGTACTTC
.,TRBJ1-5,.,15,TRBV28,CASSSRGGTNQPQHF,TGTGCCAGCAGTTCCCGGGGGGGGACCAATCAGCCCCAGCATTTT
TRBD1,TRBJ2-5,few,15,TRBV9,CASSVSGTGRETQYF,TGTGCCAGCAGCGTATCCGGGACAGGGCGGGAGACCCAGTACTTC
TRBD1,TRBJ1-6,.,17,TRBV5-8,CASSTGRDRGSFSPLHF,TGTGCCAGCAGCACGGGGCGGGACAGGGGATCATTTTCACCCCTCCACTTT
.,TRBJ1-1,few,14,TRBV28,CASSSPGRGTEAFF,TGTGCCAGCAGTTCCCCTGGCCGCGGCACTGAAGCTTTCTTT
.,TRBJ2-3,.,14,TRBV5-6,CASSLQGQVDTQYF,TGTGCCAGCAGCCTTCAGGGGCAAGTCGATACGCAGTATTTT
.,TRBJ1-1,.,14,TRBV18,CASSRSEVNTEAFF,TGTGCCAGCTCACGATCGGAGGTGAACACTGAAGCTTTCTTT
.,TRBJ1-2,.,13,TRBV9,CASSVDGQYGYTF,TGTGCCAGCAGCGTAGATGGGCAGTATGGCTACACCTTC
TRBD1,TRBJ1-1,.,15,TRBV27,CASSSRRTGSTEAFF,TGTGCCAGCAGTTCTCGACGGACAGGGAGCACTGAAGCTTTCTTT
.,TRBJ2-7,few,16,TRBV10-3,CAISESGRGAGYEQYF,TGTGCCATCAGTGAGTCGGGCAGGGGGGCCGGGTACGAGCAGTACTTC
TRBD2,TRBJ2-1,few,14,TRBV2,CASISREGGGEQFF,TGTGCCAGCATCTCTAGGGAGGGCGGCGGTGAGCAGTTCTTC
.,TRBJ1-2,.,11,TRBV29-1,CSTEENYGYTF,TGCAGCACGGAGGAGAACTATGGCTACACCTTC
TRBD1,TRBJ1-4,few,19,TRBV19,CASREGGGQGMRRNEKLFF,TGTGCCAGTAGGGAAGGGGGGGGACAGGGAATGCGACGGAATGAAAAACTGTTTTTT
.,TRBJ2-2,.,15,TRBV4-3,CASSQDDFNTGELFF,TGCGCCAGCAGCCAAGATGACTTTAACACCGGGGAGCTGTTTTTT
.,TRBJ1-2,.,14,TRBV7-9,CSSSQQVANYGYTF,TGTTCCAGCAGCCAACAGGTAGCTAACTATGGCTACACCTTC
TRBD1,TRBJ1-1,few,15,TRBV7-2,CASSSHRGANTEAFF,TGTGCCAGCAGCTCCCACAGGGGTGCGAACACTGAAGCTTTCTTT
TRBD1,TRBJ2-7,.,12,TRBV28,CASQGQGGEQYF,TGTGCCAGCCAGGGACAGGGAGGCGAGCAGTACTTC
.,TRBJ2-4,.,14,TRBV11-2,CASSPITGKNSQYF,TGTGCCAGCAGCCCTATTACAGGGAAGAACAGTCAGTACTTC
.,TRBJ1-2,once,14,TRBV30,CAWTAGVGRESYTF,TGTGCCTGGACGGCGGGAGTTGGGAGGGAAAGCTACACCTTC
TRBD1,TRBJ2-1,.,16,TRBV5-1,CASSKLGQGSINEQFF,TGCGCCAGCAGTAAATTGGGACAGGGGTCTATCAATGAGCAGTTCTTC
.,TRBJ2-2,.,8,TRBV11-3,CASRPPGF,TGTGCCAGCAGACCCCCAGGCTTT
.,TRBJ2-3,once,16,TRBV5-4,CASSLGWPSSTDTQYF,TGTGCCAGCAGCTTGGGGTGGCCTTCTAGCACAGATACGCAGTATTTT
TRBD1,TRBJ2-2,.,15,TRBV28,CASSLTGTNTGELFF,TGTGCCAGCAGTTTGACAGGGACGAACACTGGGGAGCTGTTTTTT
.,TRBJ2-7,.,13,TRBV18,CASSPGLLDEQYF,TGTGCCAGCTCACCAGGACTTCTAGACGAGCAGTACTTC
TRBD1,TRBJ1-4,.,14,TRBV19,CASSSGQGNEKLFF,TGTGCCAGTAGTTCGGGACAGGGGAATGAAAAACTGTTTTTT
TRBD2,TRBJ2-1,.,15,TRBV4-3,CASSPGTSGYNEQFF,TGCGCCAGCAGCCCCGGGACTAGCGGATACAATGAGCAGTTCTTC
TRBD1,TRBJ1-6,.,16,TRBV30,CAWAGTGFPYNSPLHF,TGTGCCTGGGCCGGGACAGGCTTCCCCTATAATTCACCCCTCCACTTT
TRBD1,TRBJ1-5,.,14,TRBV5-1,CASSYGQGNQPQHF,TGCGCCAGCAGCTATGGACAGGGCAATCAGCCCCAGCATTTT
.,TRBJ1-5,once,15,TRBV4-1,CASSQAEGGYQPQHF,TGCGCCAGCAGCCAAGCCGAAGGGGGATATCAGCCCCAGCATTTT
TRBD1,TRBJ1-2,.,13,TRBV7-2,CASSRGQAYGYTF,TGTGCCAGCAGCCGCGGACAGGCCTATGGCTACACCTTC
.,TRBJ2-7,.,14,TRBV6-5,CASANPGNSYEQYF,TGTGCCAGCGCGAACCCCGGGAATTCCTACGAGCAGTACTTC
.,TRBJ1-2,.,16,TRBV6-5,CASSYSTATGGYGYTF,TGTGCCAGCAGTTACTCGACGGCAACCGGGGGCTATGGCTACACCTTC